Listed below are T cell receptor beta chains from one sample, sequenced in a study of identical twins' blood T cells. MiXCR, applied by TCRdb to the 5' RACE reads, yields one record per CDR3 protein. Here the sample spans a few hundred thousand distinct CDR3 sequences, roughly 28% being singletons. Material for sequencing was PBMCs. The receptors derive from a woman aged 18-49 years in good health. Each CDR3 is given with its conserved first and last residue. Each record gives: J gene, D gene, V gene, clone size, CDR3 DNA, CDR3 protein. The D gene is left open where the match is weak. The listing skips clone size in some rows; elsewhere it reads once, few, many or a size class.

j_gene: TRBJ1-6; d_gene: .; v_gene: TRBV20-1; abundance: few; CDR3nt: TGCAGTGCTAGAGGGGGCGCAGCCTCACATAATTCACCCCTCCACTTT; CDR3aa: CSARGGAASHNSPLHF
j_gene: TRBJ1-1; d_gene: .; v_gene: TRBV10-3; abundance: .; CDR3nt: TGTGCCATCAGTGCTGACGGGGGGAGAGCTTTCTTT; CDR3aa: CAISADGGRAFF
j_gene: TRBJ2-3; d_gene: .; v_gene: TRBV29-1; abundance: .; CDR3nt: TGCAGCGTTCGTTGGTACACAGATACGCAGTATTTT; CDR3aa: CSVRWYTDTQYF
j_gene: TRBJ2-7; d_gene: .; v_gene: TRBV29-1; abundance: .; CDR3nt: TGCAGCGTTGCCGAAAACAGGGCCTCCTACGAGCAGTACTTC; CDR3aa: CSVAENRASYEQYF
j_gene: TRBJ2-1; d_gene: .; v_gene: TRBV7-2; abundance: many; CDR3nt: TGTGCCAGCAGCTTAGCTCCCCAGGGGTATGAGCAGTTCTTC; CDR3aa: CASSLAPQGYEQFF
j_gene: TRBJ1-3; d_gene: .; v_gene: TRBV11-2; abundance: .; CDR3nt: TGTGCCAGCAGCTTAGGGCGGTCCTTCTCTGGAAACACCATATATTTT; CDR3aa: CASSLGRSFSGNTIYF
j_gene: TRBJ2-1; d_gene: .; v_gene: TRBV3-1; abundance: .; CDR3nt: TGTGCCAGCAGCCCTCGTTTGGGGGGAACTTACAATGAGCGGTTCTTC; CDR3aa: CASSPRLGGTYNERFF
j_gene: TRBJ1-1; d_gene: .; v_gene: TRBV2; abundance: .; CDR3nt: TGTGCCAGCAGTGAAAGGGTGAACACTGAAGCTTTCTTT; CDR3aa: CASSERVNTEAFF
j_gene: TRBJ1-2; d_gene: TRBD1; v_gene: TRBV6-5; abundance: .; CDR3nt: TGTGCCAGCAGTCCCCCCGACAGGGAAAATGGCTACACCTTC; CDR3aa: CASSPPDRENGYTF
j_gene: TRBJ2-7; d_gene: TRBD1; v_gene: TRBV20-1; abundance: few; CDR3nt: TGCAGTGCTGTCCGGGACAGGAATTTGTGGCAGTACTTC; CDR3aa: CSAVRDRNLWQYF
j_gene: TRBJ1-5; d_gene: .; v_gene: TRBV5-1; abundance: many; CDR3nt: TGCGCCAGCAGCTTGGAGGGCAGTAGGGGCCAGCCCCAGCATTTT; CDR3aa: CASSLEGSRGQPQHF
j_gene: TRBJ2-1; d_gene: .; v_gene: TRBV11-2; abundance: once; CDR3nt: TGTGCCAGCAGCTTAGCCCGTAGCGCGGCCTACAATGAGCAGTTCTTC; CDR3aa: CASSLARSAAYNEQFF
j_gene: TRBJ1-6; d_gene: TRBD1; v_gene: TRBV18; abundance: few; CDR3nt: TGTGCCAGCTCACTCCCGGGACAGGAATCACCCCTCCACTTT; CDR3aa: CASSLPGQESPLHF
j_gene: TRBJ1-2; d_gene: .; v_gene: TRBV12-3/TRBV12-4; abundance: few; CDR3nt: TGTGCCAGCAGTTTGGCGGTAGGCGGCTACACCTTC; CDR3aa: CASSLAVGGYTF
j_gene: TRBJ2-3; d_gene: .; v_gene: TRBV6-5; abundance: few; CDR3nt: TGTGCCAGCAGTTCCGCGGACTGGGATACGCAGTATTTT; CDR3aa: CASSSADWDTQYF
j_gene: TRBJ1-1; d_gene: .; v_gene: TRBV7-9; abundance: .; CDR3nt: TGTGCCAGCAGCTTGATGGGGGGCGGAACTGAAGCTTTCTTT; CDR3aa: CASSLMGGGTEAFF
j_gene: TRBJ2-7; d_gene: .; v_gene: TRBV29-1; abundance: many; CDR3nt: TGCAGCGTCCACAGGGATTACGAGCAGTACTTC; CDR3aa: CSVHRDYEQYF
j_gene: TRBJ1-5; d_gene: .; v_gene: TRBV6-2/TRBV6-3; abundance: .; CDR3nt: TGTGCCAGCAGTCGGTCGGGAAGACAGCCCCAGCATTTT; CDR3aa: CASSRSGRQPQHF
j_gene: TRBJ2-2; d_gene: .; v_gene: TRBV24-1; abundance: .; CDR3nt: TGTGCCACCATAGAGGGGTTTTGGACCGGGGAGCTGTTTTTT; CDR3aa: CATIEGFWTGELFF
j_gene: TRBJ1-1; d_gene: TRBD1; v_gene: TRBV12-3/TRBV12-4; abundance: .; CDR3nt: TGTGCCAGCAGGCCTCACCCGGGACAGGAGAAGAACACTGAAGCTTTCTTT; CDR3aa: CASRPHPGQEKNTEAFF
j_gene: TRBJ1-2; d_gene: .; v_gene: TRBV23-1; abundance: .; CDR3nt: TGCGCCAGCAGTCAATTAGGGGGGGATGGAGGCTACACCTTC; CDR3aa: CASSQLGGDGGYTF
j_gene: TRBJ2-2; d_gene: .; v_gene: TRBV18; abundance: once; CDR3nt: TGTGCCAGCTCACCATCAGGGACGAACACCGGGGAGCTGTTTTTT; CDR3aa: CASSPSGTNTGELFF
j_gene: TRBJ2-1; d_gene: .; v_gene: TRBV29-1; abundance: few; CDR3nt: TGCAGTCTTGACGGAATTTCCTACAATGAGCAGTTCTTC; CDR3aa: CSLDGISYNEQFF
j_gene: TRBJ1-2; d_gene: .; v_gene: TRBV5-6; abundance: .; CDR3nt: TGTGCCAGCAGCCTACTCAGGAACTATGGCTACACCTTC; CDR3aa: CASSLLRNYGYTF
j_gene: TRBJ2-1; d_gene: TRBD2; v_gene: TRBV24-1; abundance: many; CDR3nt: TGTGCCACCAGTGGGGGAGGGTGGTCCTACAATGAGCAGTTCTTC; CDR3aa: CATSGGGWSYNEQFF
j_gene: TRBJ2-3; d_gene: .; v_gene: TRBV9; abundance: .; CDR3nt: TGTGCCAGCAGTGCCCAGGAGGGAGATACGCAGTATTTT; CDR3aa: CASSAQEGDTQYF
j_gene: TRBJ2-7; d_gene: TRBD2; v_gene: TRBV2; abundance: .; CDR3nt: TGTGCCAGCAGTGAGTCCGGGACTAGGGTCCACGAGCAGTACTTC; CDR3aa: CASSESGTRVHEQYF
j_gene: TRBJ2-2; d_gene: TRBD1; v_gene: TRBV10-3; abundance: .; CDR3nt: TGTGCCATCAGATTACAGGGGGACACCGGGGAGCTGTTTTTT; CDR3aa: CAIRLQGDTGELFF
j_gene: TRBJ2-7; d_gene: .; v_gene: TRBV7-9; abundance: .; CDR3nt: TGTGCCAGCAGCTCGGCGGCTGGCGAGCAGTACTTC; CDR3aa: CASSSAAGEQYF
j_gene: TRBJ1-5; d_gene: .; v_gene: TRBV3-1; abundance: few; CDR3nt: TGTGCCAGCAGCTCTAGTTGGGGGGGACAGCCCCAGCATTTT; CDR3aa: CASSSSWGGQPQHF
j_gene: TRBJ1-5; d_gene: TRBD1; v_gene: TRBV10-3; abundance: few; CDR3nt: TGTGCCATCAGTGACCTAACAGGGGGCGCTGATCAGCCCCAGCATTTT; CDR3aa: CAISDLTGGADQPQHF
j_gene: TRBJ1-1; d_gene: TRBD1; v_gene: TRBV29-1; abundance: many; CDR3nt: TGCAGCGTTGAAGTGATGGGACAGGGGTGGATTGGGGGGACTGAAGCTTTCTTT; CDR3aa: CSVEVMGQGWIGGTEAFF
j_gene: TRBJ1-1; d_gene: TRBD1; v_gene: TRBV11-2; abundance: .; CDR3nt: TGTGCCAGCAGCCTAGTGGCGGGACAGGGTTTCTCTGAAGCTTTCTTT; CDR3aa: CASSLVAGQGFSEAFF
j_gene: TRBJ1-4; d_gene: TRBD1; v_gene: TRBV6-2/TRBV6-3; abundance: .; CDR3nt: TGTGCCAGCAGTGACAGGGGTGGTGAAAAACTGTTTTTT; CDR3aa: CASSDRGGEKLFF
j_gene: TRBJ2-3; d_gene: .; v_gene: TRBV20-1; abundance: few; CDR3nt: TGCAGTGCTAGTAATCCCTTATCGACTAGTTCAGATACGCAGTATTTT; CDR3aa: CSASNPLSTSSDTQYF